This TCR beta chain was identified during a study of cytomegalovirus exposure and HLA in healthy donors. This table comes from immunoSEQ multiplex PCR, and its TCRdb copy is limited to in-frame clones, with some not included. The sample has 150,000 to 200,000 clones; roughly 89% are singletons. Among the roughly 120 subjects of the validation cohort, separate from the roughly 700-subject first cohort, were the donors. The CDR3 runs to 16 residues. The germline V gene has CDR1 PRHDT and CDR2 FYEKMQ (reference sequence). The V and J ends lost 3 bases and 2 bases, in that order; junction bases with no gene match: 6.

Sequenced material: PBMCs. V is TRBV13 and J is TRBJ2-2; TRBD2 matches at 7 bases. This TCR was sampled from a woman in her 30s in good health and CMV-seronegative. CDR3 sequence: CASSLGEGSNTGELFF. The CDR3 bases are TGTGCCAGCAGCTTGGGGGAGGGATCAAACACCGGGGAGCTGTTTTTT.